This T cell receptor (beta chain) was found in a study of CD8+ T cells in alopecia areata. In each case, RNA was isolated and then reverse transcribed into cDNA as the sequencing template. Using immunoSEQ multiplex PCR, the repertoire was profiled, and TCRdb retains in-frame clones only, with some absent. The data contain around 300,000 clones, 60% of them singletons. Trimming shortened V by 0 bases and J by 4 bases, and 0 bases separated the two germline ends. CDR1 is SEHNR, CDR2 FQNEAQ, per germline (reference sequence). This CDR3 contains 11 residues. Indicated treatment: oral pan-JAK inhibitor, 5-10 mg twice daily. Points from the study as a whole: Scalp data also include sequences from resident alphabeta T cells of normal skin.

As concerns this clone: What it recognizes is unknown. Additional DNA sequences in this sample encode the identical CDR3.

This TCR derives from a human donor with alopecia areata. V gene TRBV7-9 combines with J gene TRBJ2-5; no firm D call. The sequencing here drew on CD4+ T cells sorted from blood, taken at approximately week 52, from a patient treated with tofacitinib. DNA of the CDR3: TGTGCCAGCAGCTTAGCAGAGACCCAGTACTTC. This translates into CASSLAETQYF.